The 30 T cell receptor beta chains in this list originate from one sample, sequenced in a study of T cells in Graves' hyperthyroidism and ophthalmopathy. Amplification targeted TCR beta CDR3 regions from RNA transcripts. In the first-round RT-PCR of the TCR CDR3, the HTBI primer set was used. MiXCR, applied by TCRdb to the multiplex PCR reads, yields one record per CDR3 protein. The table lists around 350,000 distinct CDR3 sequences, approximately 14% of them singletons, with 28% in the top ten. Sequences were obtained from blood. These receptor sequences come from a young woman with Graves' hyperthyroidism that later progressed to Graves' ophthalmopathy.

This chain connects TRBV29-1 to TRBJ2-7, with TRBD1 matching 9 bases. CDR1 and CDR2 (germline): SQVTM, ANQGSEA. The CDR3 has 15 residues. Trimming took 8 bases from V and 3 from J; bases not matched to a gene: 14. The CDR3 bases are TGCAGCATTGCCCCTACCCGGGACAGGGACTACGAGCAGTACTTC. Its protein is CSIAPTRDRDYEQYF.

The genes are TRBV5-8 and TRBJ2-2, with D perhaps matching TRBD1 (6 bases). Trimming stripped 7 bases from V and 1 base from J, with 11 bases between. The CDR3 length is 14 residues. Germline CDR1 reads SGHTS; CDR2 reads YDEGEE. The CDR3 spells CASLRTENTGELFF. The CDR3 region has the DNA TGTGCCAGCCTAAGGACAGAGAACACCGGGGAGCTGTTTTTT. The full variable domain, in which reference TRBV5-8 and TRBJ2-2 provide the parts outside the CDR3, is EAGVTQSPTHLIKTRGQQATLRCSPISGHTSVYWYQQALGLGLQFLLWYDEGEERNRGNFPPRFSGRQFPNYSSELNVNALELEDSALYLCASLRTENTGELFFGEGSRLTVL.

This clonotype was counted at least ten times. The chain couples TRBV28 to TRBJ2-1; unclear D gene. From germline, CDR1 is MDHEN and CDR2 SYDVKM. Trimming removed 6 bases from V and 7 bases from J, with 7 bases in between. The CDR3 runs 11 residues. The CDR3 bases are TGTGCCAGCAGCCCCCAAAATGAGCAGTTCTTC. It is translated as CASSPQNEQFF.

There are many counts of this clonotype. The CDR3 loop is CASSLRDYRTDTQYF. The CDR3 coding sequence is TGTGCCAGCAGCCTTCGGGACTACCGCACAGATACGCAGTATTTT. The chain is built from TRBV7-2 and TRBJ2-3, with TRBD2 identical over 7 bases. The CDR3 runs to 15 residues. V gave up 5 bases and J gave up 1 base; unmatched junction bases: 6. CDR1 is SGHTA and CDR2 is FQGNSA in the germline V gene. The full variable domain, rest sourced from reference TRBV7-2 and TRBJ2-3, is GAGVSQSPSNKVTEKGKDVELRCDPISGHTALYWYRQSLGQGLEFLIYFQGNSAPDKSGLPSDRFSAERTGGSVSTLTIQRTQQEDSAVYLCASSLRDYRTDTQYFGPGTRLTVL.

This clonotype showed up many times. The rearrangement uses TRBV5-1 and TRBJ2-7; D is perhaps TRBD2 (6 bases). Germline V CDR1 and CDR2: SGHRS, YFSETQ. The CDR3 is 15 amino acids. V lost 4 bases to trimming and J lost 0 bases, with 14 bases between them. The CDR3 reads CASSPRLDPSYEQYF. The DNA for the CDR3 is TGCGCCAGCAGCCCACGACTAGATCCCTCCTACGAGCAGTACTTC.

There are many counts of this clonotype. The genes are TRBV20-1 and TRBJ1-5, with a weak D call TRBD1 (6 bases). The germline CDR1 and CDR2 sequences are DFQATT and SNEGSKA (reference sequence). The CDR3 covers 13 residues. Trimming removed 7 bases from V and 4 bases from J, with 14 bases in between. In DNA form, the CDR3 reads TGCAGTGGGGGCAGGGGCCGTAATCAGCCCCAGCATTTT. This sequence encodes CSGGRGRNQPQHF.

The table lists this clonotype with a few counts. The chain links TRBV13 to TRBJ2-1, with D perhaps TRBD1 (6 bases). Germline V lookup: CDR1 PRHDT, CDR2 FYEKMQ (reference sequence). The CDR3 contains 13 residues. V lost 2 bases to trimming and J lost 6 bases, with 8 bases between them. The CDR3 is CASSLRTANEQFF. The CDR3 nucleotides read TGTGCCAGCAGCTTAAGGACAGCCAATGAGCAGTTCTTC.

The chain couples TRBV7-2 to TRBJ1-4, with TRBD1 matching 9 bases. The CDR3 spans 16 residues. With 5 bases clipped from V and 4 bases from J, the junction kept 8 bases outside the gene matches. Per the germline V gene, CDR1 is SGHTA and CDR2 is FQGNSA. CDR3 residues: CASSPTGGGGNEKLFF. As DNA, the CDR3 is TGTGCCAGCAGCCCCACAGGGGGCGGGGGTAATGAAAAACTGTTTTTT.

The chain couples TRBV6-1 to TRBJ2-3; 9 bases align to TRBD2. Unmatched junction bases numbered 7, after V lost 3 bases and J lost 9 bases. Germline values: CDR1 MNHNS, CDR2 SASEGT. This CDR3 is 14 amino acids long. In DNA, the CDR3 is TGTGCCAGCAGTGAGATTGCTAGCGGGAACACGCAGTATTTT. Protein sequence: CASSEIASGNTQYF.

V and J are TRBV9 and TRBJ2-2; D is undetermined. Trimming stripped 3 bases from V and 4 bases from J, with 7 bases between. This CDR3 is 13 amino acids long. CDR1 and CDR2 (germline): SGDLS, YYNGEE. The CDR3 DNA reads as TGTGCCAGCAGCGCTCAGAGCACCGGGGAGCTGTTTTTT. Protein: CASSAQSTGELFF. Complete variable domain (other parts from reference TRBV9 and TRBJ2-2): DSGVTQTPKHLITATGQRVTLRCSPRSGDLSVYWYQQSLDQGLQFLIQYYNGEERAKGNILERFSAQQFPDLHSELNLSSLELGDSALYFCASSAQSTGELFFGEGSRLTVL.

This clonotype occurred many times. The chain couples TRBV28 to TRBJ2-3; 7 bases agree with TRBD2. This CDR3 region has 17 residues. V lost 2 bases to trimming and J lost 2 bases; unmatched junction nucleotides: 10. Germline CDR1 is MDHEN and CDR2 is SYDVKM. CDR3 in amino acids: CASSLPSREWVTDTQYF. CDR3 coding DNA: TGTGCCAGCAGTTTACCGTCGCGGGAGTGGGTCACAGATACGCAGTATTTT.

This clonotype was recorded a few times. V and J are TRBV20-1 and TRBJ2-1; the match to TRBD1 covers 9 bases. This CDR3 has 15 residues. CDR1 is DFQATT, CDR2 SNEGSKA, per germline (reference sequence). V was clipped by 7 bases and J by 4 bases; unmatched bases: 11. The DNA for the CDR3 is TGCAGTGGGAGGGGGACAGGGCGCCAATACAATGAGCAGTTCTTC. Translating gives CSGRGTGRQYNEQFF.

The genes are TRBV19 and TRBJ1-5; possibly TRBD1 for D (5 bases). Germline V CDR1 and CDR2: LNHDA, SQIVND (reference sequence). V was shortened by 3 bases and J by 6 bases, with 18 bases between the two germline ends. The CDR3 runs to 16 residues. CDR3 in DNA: TGTGCCAGTAGTATTTATCAGGGAACTAGATTTCAGCCCCAGCATTTT. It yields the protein CASSIYQGTRFQPQHF.

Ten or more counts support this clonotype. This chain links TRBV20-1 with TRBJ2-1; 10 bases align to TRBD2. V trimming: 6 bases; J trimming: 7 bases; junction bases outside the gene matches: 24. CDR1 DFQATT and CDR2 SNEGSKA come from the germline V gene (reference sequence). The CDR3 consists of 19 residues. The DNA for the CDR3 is TGCAGTGCCGTGACCCCAGTTTCCCTAGCGGGAGTTAGATCGAATGAGCAGTTCTTC. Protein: CSAVTPVSLAGVRSNEQFF.

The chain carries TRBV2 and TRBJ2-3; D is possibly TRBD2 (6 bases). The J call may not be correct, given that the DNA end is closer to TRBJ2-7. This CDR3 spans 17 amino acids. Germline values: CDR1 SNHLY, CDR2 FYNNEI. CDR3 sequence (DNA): TGTGCCAGCAGTTACGCGGGATTAGTGGGAGGCACAGATACGCAGTACTTC. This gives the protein CASSYAGLVGGTDTQYF.

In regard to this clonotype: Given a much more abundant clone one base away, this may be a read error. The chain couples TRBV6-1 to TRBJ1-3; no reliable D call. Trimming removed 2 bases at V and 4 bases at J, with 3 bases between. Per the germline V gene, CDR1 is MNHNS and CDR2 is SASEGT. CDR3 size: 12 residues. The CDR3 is CASSERGNTIYF. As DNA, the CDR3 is TGTGCCAGCAGTGAAAGGGGAAACACCATATATTTT.

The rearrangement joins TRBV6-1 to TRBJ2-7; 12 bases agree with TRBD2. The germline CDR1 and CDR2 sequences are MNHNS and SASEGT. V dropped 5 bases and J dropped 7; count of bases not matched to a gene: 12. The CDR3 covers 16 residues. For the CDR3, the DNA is TGTGCCAGCAGTTATGTTTGGACTAGCGGGATAGGTGAGCAGTACTTC. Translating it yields CASSYVWTSGIGEQYF.

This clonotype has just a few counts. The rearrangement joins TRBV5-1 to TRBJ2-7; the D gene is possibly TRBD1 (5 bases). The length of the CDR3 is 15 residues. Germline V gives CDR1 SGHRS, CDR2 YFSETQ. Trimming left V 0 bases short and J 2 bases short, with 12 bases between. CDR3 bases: TGCGCCAGCAGCTTGGGAAGGGGTTCAACCTACGAGCAGTACTTC. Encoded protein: CASSLGRGSTYEQYF.

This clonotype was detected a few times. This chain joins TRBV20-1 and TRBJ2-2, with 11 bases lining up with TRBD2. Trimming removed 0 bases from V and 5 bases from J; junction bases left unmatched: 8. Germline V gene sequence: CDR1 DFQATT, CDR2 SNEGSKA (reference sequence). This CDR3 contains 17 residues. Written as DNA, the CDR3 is TGCAGTGCTAGAGACAAAGGGGGACTAGCGGTTACCGGGGAGCTGTTTTTT. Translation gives CSARDKGGLAVTGELFF.

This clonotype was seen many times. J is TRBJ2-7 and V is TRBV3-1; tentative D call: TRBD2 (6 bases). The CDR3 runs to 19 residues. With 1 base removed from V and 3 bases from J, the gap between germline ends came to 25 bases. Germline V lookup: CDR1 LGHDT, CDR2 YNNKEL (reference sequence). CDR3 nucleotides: TGTGCCAGCAGCCAAGCTTGGTGGACCCGGGACTCAGGATTCTACGAGCAGTACTTC. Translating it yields CASSQAWWTRDSGFYEQYF.

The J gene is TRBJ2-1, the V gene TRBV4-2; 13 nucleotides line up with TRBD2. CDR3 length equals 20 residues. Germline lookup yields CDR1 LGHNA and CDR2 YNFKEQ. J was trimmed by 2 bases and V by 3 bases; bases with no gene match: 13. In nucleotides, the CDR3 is TGTGCCAGCAGCCAGGAGATGGGGACTAGCGGGATATTCGCCTACAATGAGCAGTTCTTC. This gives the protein CASSQEMGTSGIFAYNEQFF.

The CDR3 sequence: CASSQKEAATNEKLFF. DNA for the CDR3: TGCGCCAGCAGCCAGAAGGAGGCGGCAACTAATGAAAAACTGTTTTTT. This sequence joins TRBV4-3 and TRBJ1-4, with unresolved D. The CDR3 totals 16 residues. The V end lost 3 bases, the J end lost 0 bases, and 11 bases lay between the germline ends. CDR1 LGHNA and CDR2 YSLEER come from the germline V gene.

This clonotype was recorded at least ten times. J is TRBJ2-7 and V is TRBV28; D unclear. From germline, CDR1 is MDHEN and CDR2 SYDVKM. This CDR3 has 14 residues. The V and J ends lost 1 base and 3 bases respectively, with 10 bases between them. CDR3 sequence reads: CASSLLGQIYEQYF. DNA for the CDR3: TGTGCCAGCAGTTTATTAGGGCAGATCTACGAGCAGTACTTC.

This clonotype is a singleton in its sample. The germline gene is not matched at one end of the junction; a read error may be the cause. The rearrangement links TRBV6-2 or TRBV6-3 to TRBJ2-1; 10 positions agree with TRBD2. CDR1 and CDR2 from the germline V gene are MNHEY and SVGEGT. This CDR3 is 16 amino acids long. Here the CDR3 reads CASSLPREREGNEQFF. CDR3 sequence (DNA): TGCGCCAGCAGCCTACCTAGGGAGCGGGAGGGAAATGAGCAGTTCTTC.

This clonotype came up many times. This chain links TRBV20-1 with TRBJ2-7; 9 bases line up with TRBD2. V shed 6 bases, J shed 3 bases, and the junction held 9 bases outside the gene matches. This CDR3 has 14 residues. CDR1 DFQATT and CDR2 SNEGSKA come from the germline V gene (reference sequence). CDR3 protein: CSASGLANDYEQYF. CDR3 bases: TGCAGTGCGTCAGGACTAGCGAACGACTACGAGCAGTACTTC.

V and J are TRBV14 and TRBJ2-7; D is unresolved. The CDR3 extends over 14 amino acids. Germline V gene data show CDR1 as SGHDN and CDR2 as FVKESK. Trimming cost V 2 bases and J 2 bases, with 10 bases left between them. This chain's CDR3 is CASSQNPTAYEQYF. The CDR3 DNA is TGTGCCAGCAGCCAAAATCCCACTGCCTACGAGCAGTACTTC.

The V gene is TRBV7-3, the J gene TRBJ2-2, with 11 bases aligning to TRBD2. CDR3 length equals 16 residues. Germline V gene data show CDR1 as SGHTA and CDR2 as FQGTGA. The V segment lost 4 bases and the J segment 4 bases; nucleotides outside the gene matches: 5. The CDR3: CASSSTSGSRTGELFF. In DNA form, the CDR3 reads TGTGCCAGCAGCTCCACTAGCGGGAGCCGCACCGGGGAGCTGTTTTTT.

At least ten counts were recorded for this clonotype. The CDR3 is CASSFRRDHYNEQFF. For the CDR3, the DNA is TGTGCCAGCAGCTTTCGCCGGGACCACTACAATGAGCAGTTCTTC. V usage is TRBV13 and J usage is TRBJ2-1; D is perhaps TRBD1 or TRBD2 (5 bases each). Looked up from germline, CDR1 is PRHDT and CDR2 is FYEKMQ (reference sequence). V gave up 3 bases and J gave up 3 bases, with 12 bases separating them. The CDR3 has 15 residues. Complete variable domain (other parts from reference TRBV13 and TRBJ2-1): AAGVIQSPRHLIKEKRETATLKCYPIPRHDTVYWYQQGPGQDPQFLISFYEKMQSDKGSIPDRFSAQQFSDYHSELNMSSLELGDSALYFCASSFRRDHYNEQFFGPGTRLTVL.

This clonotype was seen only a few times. The CDR3 spells CASSRSGNSNSPLHF. The CDR3 DNA reads TGTGCCAGCAGCCGCTCGGGAAATTCCAATTCACCCCTCCACTTT. The rearrangement uses TRBV7-6 and TRBJ1-6; D not resolved. The germline V gene encodes CDR1 SGHVS and CDR2 FNYEAQ. The CDR3 consists of 15 residues. Trimming removed 5 bases at V and 7 bases at J, with 15 bases between.

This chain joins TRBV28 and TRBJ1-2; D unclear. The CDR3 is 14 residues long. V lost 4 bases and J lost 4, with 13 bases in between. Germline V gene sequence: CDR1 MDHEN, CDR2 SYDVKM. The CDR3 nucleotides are TGTGCCAGCAGTTCCCCTATGGAGGGCTATGGCTACACCTTC. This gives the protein CASSSPMEGYGYTF.